This TCR beta chain came from a study of breast tumors, draining lymph nodes, adjacent tissues. V shed 5 bases and J shed 11 bases, with 20 bases lying between them. CDR1 and CDR2 from the germline V gene are SGHDT and YYEEEE. The CDR3 has 14 residues. The study's findings and limits: That most tumor T cells come from lymph nodes remained unproven. Most tumor T cells seemingly derive from lymph node, then expand in tumor. Compared with lymph nodes, tumors were less diverse; compared with nontumor tissue, more. Luminal-like breast cancer showed significantly greater tumor-nontumor repertoire similarity than basal-like breast cancer did.

Regarding this clonotype: No antigen is known for it.

The lymph nodes were axillary draining lymph nodes from breast cancer patients. A single record per CDR3 protein comes from TCRdb applying MiXCR to the multiplex PCR reads. The table has about 230,000 distinct CDR3 sequences, less than 40% seen once. The chain recombines TRBV5-6 with TRBJ1-5; weak D call: TRBD1 (5 bases). Material: axillary lymph node tissue. This sequence was found in a female donor with breast cancer. Some clones in this sample may be carry-over from other donors' samples. CDR3 residues: CASRLTGRQETQHF. CDR3 nucleotide sequence: TGTGCCAGCAGACTCACGGGACGGCAAGAGACCCAGCATTTT. Using reference TRBV5-6 and TRBJ1-5 for the parts outside the CDR3, the full variable domain is DAGVTQSPTHLIKTRGQQVTLRCSPKSGHDTVSWYQQALGQGPQFIFQYYEEEERQRGNFPDRFSGHQFPNYSSELNVNALLLGDSALYLCASRLTGRQETQHFGDGTRLSIL.